The rows below give T cell receptor beta chains drawn from one sample of a study of T-cell memory formation after mild COVID-19. One entry per CDR3 protein results from TCRdb running MiXCR on the 5' RACE reads. This sample carries roughly 160,000 distinct CDR3 sequences, 10% to 15% of them seen once, and the ten largest clones take about 3.3%. The sequenced material came from PBMCs or a T cell subset sorted from them (not recorded which). The receptors shown here come from a man aged 18 to 29 who had mild COVID-19 (a few samples of this study predate the infection). Cell type and time point are not known. Each CDR3 is given with its conserved first and last residue. D genes are given only for firm matches. For some rows the clone size is stated as once, few or many, or as a class when expanded; others skip it.

size,V,D,J,DNA,CDR3
few,TRBV5-1,.,TRBJ2-1,TGCGCCAGCAGCTTGGGGCAGGGAACCCAGCAGTTCTTC,CASSLGQGTQQFF
.,TRBV5-1,.,TRBJ2-1,TGCGCCAGCAGCTTAGCCCCAGACTACAATGAGCAGTTCTTC,CASSLAPDYNEQFF
.,TRBV4-2,.,TRBJ2-7,TGTGCCAGCAGCCAAGCGACGGGGGACTTTTACGAGCAGTACTTC,CASSQATGDFYEQYF
few,TRBV5-1,TRBD2,TRBJ2-2,TGCGCCAGCAGCTTGGGGACTAGCATGTTCACCGGGGAGCTGTTTTTT,CASSLGTSMFTGELFF
few,TRBV6-5,TRBD1,TRBJ1-2,TGTGCCAGCAGCCGCCGACAGGGATATGCCTATGGCTACACCTTC,CASSRRQGYAYGYTF
.,TRBV6-5,.,TRBJ1-5,TGTGCCAGCAGACCGCTCCGGCGGGGGGGCGAGGGAGGTCAGCCCCAGCATTTT,CASRPLRRGGEGGQPQHF
once,TRBV7-9,.,TRBJ2-2,TGTGCCAGCAGCTTAAAATCCCCAGGGGTATTGACCGGGGAGCTGTTTTTT,CASSLKSPGVLTGELFF
few,TRBV9,.,TRBJ2-5,TGTGCCAGCAGCGTCGGGACCGCGGGGGAGACCCAGTACTTC,CASSVGTAGETQYF
.,TRBV7-9,.,TRBJ1-1,TGTGCCAGCAGCCCCCGTCCCGGTCCGCTTGAAGCTTTCTTT,CASSPRPGPLEAFF
few,TRBV14,.,TRBJ2-6,TGTGCCAGCAGCCTGCAGGGTTCTGGGGCCAACTTCCTGACTTTC,CASSLQGSGANFLTF
.,TRBV7-9,.,TRBJ1-1,TGTGCCAGCAGGGGGACGTCTAGCACTGAAGCTTTCTTT,CASRGTSSTEAFF
.,TRBV7-9,.,TRBJ2-5,TGTGCCAGCAGCTTATTCAATCAAGAGACCCAGTACTTC,CASSLFNQETQYF
.,TRBV7-9,TRBD2,TRBJ2-7,TGTGCCAGCAGCCCGTGGGGAGGGCCGCACTACGAGCAGTACTTC,CASSPWGGPHYEQYF
few,TRBV12-3/TRBV12-4,TRBD2,TRBJ2-2,TGTGCCAGCAGCTTTGGCGGGGGGCGGTCCGGGGAGCTGTTTTTT,CASSFGGGRSGELFF
.,TRBV6-1,.,TRBJ1-1,TGTGCCAGCAGTGATTATCCCGGGGGGGGGACTGAAGCTTTCTTT,CASSDYPGGGTEAFF
.,TRBV7-2,.,TRBJ1-1,TGTGCCAGCAGCTTAGTACAAGGGCGAGGCACTGAAGCTTTCTTT,CASSLVQGRGTEAFF
many,TRBV27,.,TRBJ2-7,TGTGCCAGCAGTCCCTTTCGAGCAGCCTACGAGCAGTACTTC,CASSPFRAAYEQYF
.,TRBV24-1,.,TRBJ2-3,TGTGCCACCAGTCAGGACGGCACAGATACGCAGTATTTT,CATSQDGTDTQYF
few,TRBV7-3,.,TRBJ2-6,TGTGCCAGCAGCTTAAGTGGGGGGACTGGGGCCAACGTCCTGACTTTC,CASSLSGGTGANVLTF
few,TRBV5-1,.,TRBJ2-1,TGCGCCAGCAGACGCGCCAGGTGGCCCTACAATGAGCAGTTCTTC,CASRRARWPYNEQFF
.,TRBV10-2,.,TRBJ2-5,TGCGCCAGCAGTGGAGATCCGCGGGAGACCCAGTACTTC,CASSGDPRETQYF
few,TRBV29-1,TRBD2,TRBJ2-5,TGCAGCGGGGGGGGTGAGGAGACCCAGTACTTC,CSGGGEETQYF
.,TRBV7-2,TRBD2,TRBJ2-2,TGTGCCAGCAGCCCAAGACTAGCGGGGGGACTCGGGGAGCTGTTTTTT,CASSPRLAGGLGELFF
.,TRBV6-1,.,TRBJ2-1,TGTGCCAGCAGGGGGGAGGGGGGCCGAGGCCCCTACAATGAGCAGTTCTTC,CASRGEGGRGPYNEQFF
.,TRBV4-2,.,TRBJ1-2,TGTGCCAGCAGCCAAGATGGATCGGGCGCCGGCTACACCTTC,CASSQDGSGAGYTF
few,TRBV3-1,.,TRBJ1-1,TGTGCCAGCAGCCGGAGGGGGATGAACACTGAAGCTTTCTTT,CASSRRGMNTEAFF
.,TRBV11-3,.,TRBJ2-7,TGTGCCAGCAGCCGGGACCGCTTGTCCGAGCAGTACTTC,CASSRDRLSEQYF
few,TRBV5-1,.,TRBJ1-1,TGCGCCAGCAGCCCCGGCGAAACGGGGACTGAAGCTTTCTTT,CASSPGETGTEAFF
few,TRBV12-3/TRBV12-4,TRBD2,TRBJ2-4,TGTGCCAGCAGTTTTGGCCTAGCGGGGGGCGGGAAAAACATTCAGTACTTC,CASSFGLAGGGKNIQYF
.,TRBV6-6,.,TRBJ1-5,TGTGCCAGCAGTTTCGGCCGGGTTGGCGGGCAGCCCCAGCATTTT,CASSFGRVGGQPQHF
.,TRBV12-3/TRBV12-4,.,TRBJ2-1,TGTGCCAGCAGTCCACAGGGAGGCAATACGGGGCAGTTCTTC,CASSPQGGNTGQFF
.,TRBV6-5,.,TRBJ2-6,TGTGCCAGCAGTTACTCTTATGGGGCCAACGTCCTGACTTTC,CASSYSYGANVLTF
.,TRBV6-5,.,TRBJ2-5,TGTGCCAGCAGTTACTCGATCGGGGTACGAGAGACCCAGTACTTC,CASSYSIGVRETQYF
few,TRBV5-8,.,TRBJ2-1,TGTGCCAGCAGCCTCCGGACTCGGGAGTTCTTC,CASSLRTREFF
many,TRBV20-1,.,TRBJ2-1,TGCAGTGCTAGAGAGAGGGGGTTCAGGGACAATGAGCAGTTCTTC,CSARERGFRDNEQFF
few,TRBV5-1,.,TRBJ1-2,TGCGCCAGCAGCTTGGCGAGCACTCGGGGAGATGGCTACACCTTC,CASSLASTRGDGYTF
.,TRBV6-1,.,TRBJ1-1,TGTGCCAGCAGCATCCGACAAGGGAACACTGAAGCTTTCTTT,CASSIRQGNTEAFF